This T cell receptor (beta chain) was observed in a study of shared clonotypes between healthy human individuals. This clone showed up just a few times. This table comes from immunoSEQ multiplex PCR, and its TCRdb copy is limited to in-frame clones, with some not included. There are 500,000 or so clones in the sample; 95% to 96% occur only once, and about 0.068% lies in the top ten. Germline CDR1 is KGHSH and CDR2 is LQKENI. The CDR3 runs to 15 residues. V lost 1 base and J 0 bases, leaving 9 bases between the germline ends. Sequenced: naive CD4+ T cells sorted from blood. Subset reported: CD45RA+ positively selected. The sequence was collected from a woman aged 25 to 39 in good health. The V call is TRBV18, the J call TRBJ1-2, with D tentatively TRBD1 (5 bases). Here the CDR3 reads CASSPLTETNYGYTF. DNA for the CDR3: TGTGCCAGCTCACCACTGACAGAGACTAACTATGGCTACACCTTC.